This entry lists 28 T cell receptor beta chains sequenced from one sample in a study of CD8+ T cells in alopecia areata. TCR sequencing used cDNA made by reverse transcription of extracted RNA. The protocol was immunoSEQ multiplex PCR, while the TCRdb copy is restricted to in-frame clones and leaves out a portion. The table includes 180,000 or so clones, less than 75% detected once. The sample was CD8+ T cells sorted from blood, taken at week 0. The receptors shown here come from a human donor with alopecia areata.

V is TRBV29-1 and J is TRBJ2-5, with no clear D. The V gene lost 6 bases and the J gene lost 0 bases, with 11 bases spanning the gap. Germline V gene lookup returns CDR1 SQVTM and CDR2 ANQGSEA. The CDR3 contains 13 residues. CDR3 bases: TGCAGCGTCCTCCGGGCGTACCAAGAGACCCAGTACTTC. Amino acids: CSVLRAYQETQYF. The full variable domain, with the rest looked up from reference TRBV29-1 and TRBJ2-5, is SAVISQKPSRDICQRGTSLTIQCQVDSQVTMMFWYRQQPGQSLTLIATANQGSEATYESGFVIDKFPISRPNLTFSTLTVSNMSPEDSSIYLCSVLRAYQETQYFGPGTRLLVL.

The chain uses TRBV7-9 and TRBJ1-2; D unresolved. Trimming stripped 1 base from V and 1 base from J, with 4 bases between. This CDR3 comprises 13 residues. Germline CDR1 SEHNR, CDR2 FQNEAQ (reference sequence). The CDR3 DNA reads TGTGCCAGCAGCTTAGAACTTAACTATGGCTACACCTTC. It is translated as CASSLELNYGYTF.

J is TRBJ1-4 and V is TRBV2; a weak D match, TRBD1 (6 bases). Germline values: CDR1 SNHLY, CDR2 FYNNEI. The CDR3 runs to 13 residues. The ends were cut back, 6 bases at V and 9 bases at J, with 14 bases in the middle. CDR3 DNA sequence: TGTGCCAGCAGCACCGGGACACCTAAAAAACTGTTTTTT. Encoded protein: CASSTGTPKKLFF.

This clone was recorded a few times. V usage is TRBV29-1 and J usage is TRBJ2-7; either TRBD1 or TRBD2 may supply D (5 bases each). CDR1 is SQVTM and CDR2 is ANQGSEA in the germline V gene. The V and J ends lost 4 bases and 3 bases respectively, with 16 bases between them. CDR3 length equals 14 residues. Here the CDR3 DNA reads TGCAGCGTTGTCCCTCGGGACCTCGTCTACGAGCAGTACTTC. Its translation: CSVVPRDLVYEQYF.

The rearrangement joins TRBV7-9 to TRBJ2-1; tentative D call: TRBD1 (6 bases). CDR1 is SEHNR, CDR2 FQNEAQ, per germline (reference sequence). Trimming removed 2 bases at V and 2 bases at J, with 10 bases between. The CDR3 extends over 15 amino acids. The CDR3: CASSLRDKTYNEQFF. In DNA, the CDR3 is TGTGCCAGCAGCTTAAGGGACAAGACCTACAATGAGCAGTTCTTC.

V gene TRBV4-1 combines with J gene TRBJ2-1, with D perhaps matching TRBD1 (5 bases). This CDR3 has 13 amino acids. The ends were cut back, 4 bases at V and 2 bases at J, with 6 bases in the middle. Per germline, CDR1 MGHRA and CDR2 YSYEKL. The CDR3 here is CASSPTAYNEQFF. Here the CDR3 DNA reads TGCGCCAGCAGCCCGACAGCCTACAATGAGCAGTTCTTC.

This clone was detected only a few times. DNA for the CDR3: TGCGCCAGCAGCTTGGCCTGGGACAGGAATGAAAAACTGTTTTTT. This codes for CASSLAWDRNEKLFF. J is TRBJ1-4 and V is TRBV5-1, with 8 bases fitting TRBD1. The CDR3 has 15 amino acids. V was clipped by 0 bases and J by 5 bases; unmatched bases: 3. CDR1 SGHRS and CDR2 YFSETQ come from the germline V gene.

The J gene is TRBJ1-3, the V gene TRBV6-6, with a weak D call TRBD1 (6 bases). This CDR3 comprises 14 residues. From germline, CDR1 is MNHNY and CDR2 SVGAGI (reference sequence). V was trimmed by 7 bases and J by 1 base, leaving 11 bases between them. The CDR3 protein is CASNQGGSGNTIYF. The CDR3 DNA follows: TGTGCCAGCAACCAAGGGGGATCTGGAAACACCATATATTTT.

Note on this clone: The same CDR3 also results from other DNA sequences found in this sample. CDR3 in DNA: TGTGCCAGCAGCTTAGGCAATCAGCCCCAGCATTTT. It is translated as CASSLGNQPQHF. The chain uses TRBV7-2 and TRBJ1-5, with D unresolved. The CDR3 extends over 12 amino acids. Trimming removed 1 base at V and 2 bases at J, with 0 bases between. CDR1 is SGHTA, CDR2 FQGNSA, per germline.

The chain combines TRBV9 with TRBJ1-1; weak D call: TRBD1 (5 bases). The germline V gene has CDR1 SGDLS and CDR2 YYNGEE. Between the trimmed V and J ends, which lost 3 bases and 8 bases, there was a span of 11 bases. The CDR3 runs to 12 residues. The chain's CDR3 is CASSAIDSEAFF. The CDR3 nucleotides are TGTGCCAGCAGCGCGATCGACAGCGAAGCTTTCTTT.

This clone was observed a handful of times. This sequence joins TRBV15 and TRBJ2-7; no definite D call. The length of the CDR3 is 17 residues. V was cut by 0 bases and J by 1 base, with 16 bases left in between. The germline CDR1 and CDR2 sequences are LNHNV and YYDKDF (reference sequence). CDR3 sequence reads: CATSRDPPGVRSYEQYF. The CDR3 DNA reads as TGTGCCACCAGCAGAGACCCCCCCGGCGTTCGGTCCTACGAGCAGTACTTC. Full variable domain (missing parts from reference TRBV15 and TRBJ2-7): DAMVIQNPRYQVTQFGKPVTLSCSQTLNHNVMYWYQQKSSQAPKLLFHYYDKDFNNEADTPDNFQSRRPNTSFCFLDIRSPGLGDTAMYLCATSRDPPGVRSYEQYFGPGTRLTVT.

This clone was observed once. V and J are TRBV7-6 and TRBJ2-1, with TRBD2 matching 10 bases. V shed 5 bases, J shed 0 bases, and the junction held 7 bases outside the gene matches. Germline V gene sequence: CDR1 SGHVS, CDR2 FNYEAQ. CDR3 length equals 17 residues. CDR3 amino acids: CASSPGLAVSSYNEQFF. The CDR3 DNA reads TGTGCCAGCAGCCCCGGACTAGCGGTGAGCTCCTACAATGAGCAGTTCTTC.

CDR3 amino acids: CAWSVTLGTSYEQYF. In nucleotides, the CDR3 is TGTGCCTGGAGTGTAACGCTAGGTACTTCCTACGAGCAGTACTTC. The chain couples TRBV30 to TRBJ2-7; no definite D call. The V gene lost 0 bases and the J gene lost 1 base, with 13 bases spanning the gap. The CDR3 sequence is 15 residues long. Germline assignment: CDR1 GTSNPN and CDR2 SVGIG (reference sequence).

This rearrangement joins TRBV15 to TRBJ1-2; 7 nucleotides align to TRBD1. V was clipped by 3 bases and J by 4 bases; unmatched bases: 8. CDR1 and CDR2 from the germline V gene are LNHNV and YYDKDF (reference sequence). The CDR3 totals 15 residues. As DNA, the CDR3 is TGTGCCACCAGCAGGACGACAGGGAGTAGCTATGGCTACACCTTC. Amino acid sequence: CATSRTTGSSYGYTF.

This rearrangement joins TRBV13 to TRBJ2-7; possible D gene TRBD1, 6 bases. This CDR3 region has 13 residues. The germline V and J ends were trimmed by 4 bases and 0 bases, with 7 bases remaining between them. Germline CDR1 PRHDT, CDR2 FYEKMQ (reference sequence). CDR3 sequence: CASSSDSSYEQYF. Written as DNA, the CDR3 is TGTGCCAGCAGCTCGGACAGCTCCTACGAGCAGTACTTC.

V is TRBV30 and J is TRBJ1-6; D is unclear. CDR3 length: 13 amino acids. Looked up from germline, CDR1 is GTSNPN and CDR2 is SVGIG (reference sequence). Trimming removed 2 bases at V and 9 bases at J, with 11 bases between. This CDR3 reads CAWSYSGGSPLHF. DNA of the CDR3: TGTGCCTGGAGTTATTCAGGAGGTTCACCCCTCCACTTT.

This clone was seen just once. The chain carries TRBV6-5 and TRBJ2-4; no definite D call. Trimming shortened V by 8 bases and J by 9 bases, and 11 bases separated the two germline ends. Germline V gene sequence: CDR1 MNHEY, CDR2 SVGAGI. This CDR3 region has 11 residues. CDR3 coding DNA: TGTGCCAGCCTTTCGGCCAGCATTCAGTACTTC. Translation gives CASLSASIQYF.

This clone has a handful of counts. The V gene is TRBV4-1, the J gene TRBJ2-1, with TRBD2 matching over 13 bases. The germline V gene encodes CDR1 MGHRA and CDR2 YSYEKL. With V trimmed by 8 bases and J by 6 bases, 7 bases remained unmatched. This CDR3 is built from 15 residues. The CDR3 is CASGPTSGGANEQFF. The CDR3 DNA sequence: TGCGCCAGCGGCCCTACTAGCGGGGGGGCCAATGAGCAGTTCTTC.

The V call is TRBV29-1, the J call TRBJ2-1; TRBD2 matches 7 bases. The CDR3 spans 13 residues. Germline V gene data show CDR1 as SQVTM and CDR2 as ANQGSEA. The CDR3 is CTWRRGDYNEQFF. The DNA for the CDR3 is TGCACCTGGCGACGGGGGGACTACAATGAGCAGTTCTTC.

The chain combines TRBV4-1 with TRBJ1-4; 9 bases are a match to TRBD1. In germline, CDR1 is MGHRA, CDR2 YSYEKL. V was pared by 1 base and J by 1 base, with 13 bases of the junction left unmatched. This CDR3 has 20 amino acids. CDR3 sequence reads: CASSQAPTGGLFGTNEKLFF. CDR3 sequence (DNA): TGCGCCAGCAGCCAAGCCCCGACAGGGGGGCTGTTTGGAACTAATGAAAAACTGTTTTTT.

This chain uses TRBV6-5 with TRBJ1-1, with D perhaps TRBD1 (6 bases). V was pared by 1 base and J by 4 bases, with 13 bases between. CDR1 and CDR2 (germline): MNHEY, SVGAGI. The CDR3 is made up of 15 amino acids. The DNA for the CDR3 is TGTGCCAGCAGTTACTATTCAGGGGCTGGCACTGAAGCTTTCTTT. It codes for CASSYYSGAGTEAFF.

The chain uses TRBV19 and TRBJ1-5; no definite D call. Germline V gives CDR1 LNHDA, CDR2 SQIVND (reference sequence). The CDR3 extends over 14 amino acids. The germline V and J ends were trimmed by 7 bases and 0 bases, with 10 bases remaining between them. CDR3: CASNGRDSNQPQHF. CDR3 sequence (DNA): TGTGCCAGTAACGGGAGGGATAGCAATCAGCCCCAGCATTTT.

This chain uses TRBV13 with TRBJ2-5; 8 bases are shared with TRBD2. V was pared by 4 bases and J by 1 base, with 14 bases of the junction left unmatched. This CDR3 contains 18 residues. Germline V lookup: CDR1 PRHDT, CDR2 FYEKMQ (reference sequence). The CDR3 reads CASSSPPGTRGGQETQYF. For the CDR3, the DNA is TGTGCCAGCAGCTCGCCCCCCGGGACTAGGGGGGGCCAAGAGACCCAGTACTTC.

This clone appeared once. V is TRBV15 and J is TRBJ1-2; unclear D gene. The CDR3 has 13 amino acids. The germline CDR1 and CDR2 sequences are LNHNV and YYDKDF (reference sequence). Trimming pared 6 bases from V and 3 bases from J, leaving 11 bases between. The CDR3 is CATSPDRDYGYTF. The CDR3 nucleotides are TGTGCCACCAGTCCGGACCGAGACTATGGCTACACCTTC.

This clone was detected a few times. The gene calls are TRBV9 and TRBJ1-2, with D possibly TRBD1 on 6 matching bases. V lost 3 bases and J 5 bases, leaving 14 bases between the germline ends. Germline V gene data show CDR1 as SGDLS and CDR2 as YYNGEE. The CDR3 extends over 14 amino acids. This chain's CDR3 is CASSGWDIPYGYTF. In nucleotides, the CDR3 is TGTGCCAGCAGCGGATGGGACATCCCTTATGGCTACACCTTC. The entire variable domain, with the rest obtained from reference TRBV9 and TRBJ1-2, is as follows: DSGVTQTPKHLITATGQRVTLRCSPRSGDLSVYWYQQSLDQGLQFLIQYYNGEERAKGNILERFSAQQFPDLHSELNLSSLELGDSALYFCASSGWDIPYGYTFGSGTRLTVV.

J is TRBJ1-1 and V is TRBV11-2, with D hard to call. Trimming took off 1 base at V and 1 base at J, with 10 bases between the two ends. The CDR3 is made up of 15 amino acids. Germline values: CDR1 SGHAT, CDR2 FQNNGV. DNA of the CDR3: TGTGCCAGCAGCTTAGTAGTCCGGGGGAACACTGAAGCTTTCTTT. This encodes CASSLVVRGNTEAFF. Full variable domain (outside the CDR3, taken from reference TRBV11-2 and TRBJ1-1): EAGVAQSPRYKIIEKRQSVAFWCNPISGHATLYWYQQILGQGPKLLIQFQNNGVVDDSQLPKDRFSAERLKGVDSTLKIQPAKLEDSAVYLCASSLVVRGNTEAFFGQGTRLTVV.

V and J are TRBV7-9 and TRBJ1-2; a weak D match, TRBD1 (6 bases). With 4 bases removed from V and 7 bases from J, the gap between germline ends came to 22 bases. CDR1 is SEHNR, CDR2 FQNEAQ, per germline (reference sequence). The CDR3 spans 16 residues. The CDR3 is CASSSQHDGGAGGYTF. The CDR3 region has the DNA TGTGCCAGCAGCTCCCAACACGATGGGGGCGCGGGTGGCTACACCTTC. Full variable domain (remainder filled in from reference TRBV7-9 and TRBJ1-2): DTGVSQNPRHKITKRGQNVTFRCDPISEHNRLYWYRQTLGQGPEFLTYFQNEAQLEKSRLLSDRFSAERPKGSFSTLEIQRTEQGDSAMYLCASSSQHDGGAGGYTFGSGTRLTVV.

The chain is built from TRBV5-6 and TRBJ2-5; D is possibly TRBD1 (5 bases). V was shortened by 4 bases and J by 4 bases, with 20 bases between the two germline ends. The CDR3 extends over 16 amino acids. Germline V CDR1 and CDR2: SGHDT, YYEEEE. CDR3 bases: TGTGCCAGCAGCGAGGACACTTTTGGGTGGTCAGAGACCCAGTACTTC. It codes for CASSEDTFGWSETQYF.